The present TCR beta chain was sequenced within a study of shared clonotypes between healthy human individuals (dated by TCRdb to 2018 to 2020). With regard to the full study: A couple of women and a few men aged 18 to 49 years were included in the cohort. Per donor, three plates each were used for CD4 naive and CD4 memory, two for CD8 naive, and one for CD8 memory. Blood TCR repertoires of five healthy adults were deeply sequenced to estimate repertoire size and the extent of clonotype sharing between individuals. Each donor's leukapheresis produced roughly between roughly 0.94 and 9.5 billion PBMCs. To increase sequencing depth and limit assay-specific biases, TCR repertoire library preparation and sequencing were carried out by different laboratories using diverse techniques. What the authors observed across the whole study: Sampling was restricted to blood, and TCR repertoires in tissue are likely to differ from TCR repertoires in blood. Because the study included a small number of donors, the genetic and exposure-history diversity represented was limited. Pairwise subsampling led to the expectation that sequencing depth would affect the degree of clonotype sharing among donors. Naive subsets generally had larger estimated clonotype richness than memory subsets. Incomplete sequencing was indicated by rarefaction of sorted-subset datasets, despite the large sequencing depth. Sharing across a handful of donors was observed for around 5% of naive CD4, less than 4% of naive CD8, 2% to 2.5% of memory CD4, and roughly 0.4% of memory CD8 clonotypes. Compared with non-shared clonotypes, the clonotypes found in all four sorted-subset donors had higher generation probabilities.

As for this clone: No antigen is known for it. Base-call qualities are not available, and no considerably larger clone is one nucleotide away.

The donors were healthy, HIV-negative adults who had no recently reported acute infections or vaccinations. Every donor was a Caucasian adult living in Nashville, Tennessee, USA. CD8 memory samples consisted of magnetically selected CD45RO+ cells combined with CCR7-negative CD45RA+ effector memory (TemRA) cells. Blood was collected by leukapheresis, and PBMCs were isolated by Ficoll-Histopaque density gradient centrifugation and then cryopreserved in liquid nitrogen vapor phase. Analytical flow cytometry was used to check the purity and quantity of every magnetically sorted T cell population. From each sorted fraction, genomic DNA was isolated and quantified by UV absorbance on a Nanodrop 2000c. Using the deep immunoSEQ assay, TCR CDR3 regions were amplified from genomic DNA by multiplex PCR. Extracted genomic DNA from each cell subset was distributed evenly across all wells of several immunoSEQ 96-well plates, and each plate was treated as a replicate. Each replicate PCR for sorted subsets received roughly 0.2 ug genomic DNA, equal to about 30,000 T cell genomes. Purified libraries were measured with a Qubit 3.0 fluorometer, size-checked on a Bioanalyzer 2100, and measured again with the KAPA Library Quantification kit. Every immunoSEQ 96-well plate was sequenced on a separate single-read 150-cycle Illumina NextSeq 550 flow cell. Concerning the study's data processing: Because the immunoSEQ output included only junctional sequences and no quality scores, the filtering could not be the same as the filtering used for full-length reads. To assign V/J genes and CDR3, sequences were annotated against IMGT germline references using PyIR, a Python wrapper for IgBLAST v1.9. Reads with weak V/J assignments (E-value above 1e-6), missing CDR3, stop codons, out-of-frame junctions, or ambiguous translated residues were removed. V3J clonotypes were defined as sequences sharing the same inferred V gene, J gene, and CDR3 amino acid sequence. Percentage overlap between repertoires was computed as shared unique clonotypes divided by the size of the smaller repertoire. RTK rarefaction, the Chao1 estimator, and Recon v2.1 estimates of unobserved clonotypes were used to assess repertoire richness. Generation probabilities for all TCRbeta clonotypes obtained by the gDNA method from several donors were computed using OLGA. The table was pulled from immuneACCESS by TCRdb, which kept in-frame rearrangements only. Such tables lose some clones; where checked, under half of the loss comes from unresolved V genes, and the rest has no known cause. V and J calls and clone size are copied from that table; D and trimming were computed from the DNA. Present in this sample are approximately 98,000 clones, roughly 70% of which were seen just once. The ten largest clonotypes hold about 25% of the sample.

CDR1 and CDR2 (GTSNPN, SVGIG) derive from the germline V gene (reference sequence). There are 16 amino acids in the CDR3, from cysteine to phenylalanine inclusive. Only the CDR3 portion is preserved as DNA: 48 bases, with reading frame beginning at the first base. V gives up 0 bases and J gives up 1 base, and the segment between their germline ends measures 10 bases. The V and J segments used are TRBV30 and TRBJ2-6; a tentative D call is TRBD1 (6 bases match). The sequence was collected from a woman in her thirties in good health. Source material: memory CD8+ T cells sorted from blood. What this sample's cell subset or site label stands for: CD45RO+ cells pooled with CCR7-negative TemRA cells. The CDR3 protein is CAWSVSTGSGANVLTF. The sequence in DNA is TGTGCCTGGAGTGTATCAACAGGGTCTGGGGCCAACGTCCTGACTTTC.